These 23 T cell receptor beta chains originate from one sample sequenced in a study of response to subunit inactivated influenza vaccine. Via MiXCR, TCRdb re-called the RT-PCR reads, giving one row per CDR3 protein. The data show around 850,000 distinct CDR3 sequences, with approximately 18% seen just once and around 9.9% held by the top ten. Source: PBMCs from blood, taken more than 4 days after vaccination. The receptors come from a man in his forties or fifties who received an inactivated influenza vaccine.

Of note for this clonotype: An end of the junction does not agree with germline; a read error may underlie this. The chain is built from TRBV11-2 and TRBJ2-3; 7 positions match TRBD2. Germline values: CDR1 SGHAT, CDR2 FQNNGV. The CDR3 extends over 20 amino acids. The CDR3 nucleotides read TGTGCCAGCAGCTTACTCAGCGGGCGGGGGAGGGCCTCCCACACAGCTACGCAGTATTTT. It encodes CASSLLSGRGRASHTATQYF.

This sequence joins TRBV20-1 and TRBJ1-6; D is unresolved. Germline V gene data show CDR1 as DFQATT and CDR2 as SNEGSKA (reference sequence). The germline V and J ends were trimmed by 0 bases and 4 bases, with 13 bases remaining between them. The CDR3 covers 16 residues. In DNA, the CDR3 is TGCAGTGCTAGAGATCCGCACTCCCCATATAATTCACCCCTCCACTTT. It is translated as CSARDPHSPYNSPLHF.

This clonotype was found a few times. The rearrangement links TRBV12-3 or TRBV12-4 to TRBJ2-1; 8 nucleotides match TRBD1. Trimming at V came to 6 bases and at J to 5 bases, leaving 6 bases not matched to a gene. This CDR3 is built from 14 residues. The CDR3 region is CASSLGTGHNEQFF. As DNA, the CDR3 is TGTGCCAGCAGCCTCGGGACAGGTCACAATGAGCAGTTCTTC.

In nucleotides, the CDR3 is TGTGCCACCGGGGGGGTCTCAGGAGAGACCCAGTACTTC. Translating gives CATGGVSGETQYF. The chain couples TRBV24-1 to TRBJ2-5; 7 nucleotides align to TRBD2. V lost 9 bases, J lost 4 bases, and 7 bases stayed unmatched. The CDR3 is 13 residues long. Germline V gene sequence: CDR1 KGHDR, CDR2 SFDVKD.

CDR3 protein: CASKTSGVPGELFF. CDR3 DNA: TGTGCCAGTAAAACCAGCGGGGTTCCCGGGGAGCTGTTTTTT. The V call is TRBV19, the J call TRBJ2-2, with TRBD2 matching over 7 bases. Germline assignment: CDR1 LNHDA and CDR2 SQIVND (reference sequence). Germline trimming cut 7 bases from V and 6 bases from J; bases unmatched to any gene: 8. The CDR3 runs 14 residues.

In this sample, this clonotype turned up many times. The rearrangement links TRBV7-2 to TRBJ2-7, with no clear D. The V gene lost 5 bases and the J gene lost 7 bases, with 18 bases spanning the gap. CDR3 length equals 14 residues. Germline loops: CDR1 SGHTA, CDR2 FQGNSA. The CDR3 DNA is TGTGCCAGCAGCACATACTCGGGCACTGGGGAGCAGTACTTC. This encodes CASSTYSGTGEQYF.

This chain uses TRBV9 with TRBJ1-2; tentative D call: TRBD1 (6 bases). Trimming pared 0 bases from V and 4 bases from J, leaving 10 bases between. This CDR3 is built from 14 residues. Germline V lookup: CDR1 SGDLS, CDR2 YYNGEE. CDR3 amino acids: CASSVDRQAYGYTF. CDR3 coding DNA: TGTGCCAGCAGCGTAGATCGACAGGCCTATGGCTACACCTTC.

The chain uses TRBV29-1 and TRBJ2-2; 11 positions agree with TRBD2. CDR3 length: 15 residues. V dropped 5 bases and J dropped 2; count of bases not matched to a gene: 4. Germline V gene data show CDR1 as SQVTM and CDR2 as ANQGSEA. The CDR3 DNA is TGCAGCGTTTTGGGACTAGCGGACAACACCGGGGAGCTGTTTTTT. Translated, it gives CSVLGLADNTGELFF.

The chain couples TRBV6-1 to TRBJ2-7; D is undetermined. This CDR3 contains 13 residues. V lost 2 bases, J lost 4 bases, and 9 bases lay in between. The V gene's germline CDR1 is MNHNS and CDR2 SASEGT. This CDR3 reads CASSENLVYEQYF. The DNA for the CDR3 is TGTGCCAGCAGTGAAAACCTGGTGTACGAGCAGTACTTC.

This rearrangement joins TRBV20-1 to TRBJ1-1, with 8 bases matching TRBD1. This CDR3 is built from 14 residues. The germline CDR1 and CDR2 sequences are DFQATT and SNEGSKA (reference sequence). With V trimmed by 6 bases and J by 1 base, 7 bases remained unmatched. The CDR3 here is CSAPRQGRNTEAFF. The CDR3 DNA follows: TGCAGTGCCCCCAGACAGGGGAGGAACACTGAAGCTTTCTTT.

This chain links TRBV4-1 with TRBJ2-7; possibly TRBD2 for D (5 bases). The CDR3 is 15 residues long. Germline CDR1 MGHRA, CDR2 YSYEKL. V lost 0 bases to trimming and J lost 2 bases, with 11 bases between them. CDR3 sequence: CASSQEAAGPYEQYF. In DNA form, the CDR3 reads TGCGCCAGCAGCCAAGAAGCGGCAGGACCCTACGAGCAGTACTTC.

In this sample, this clonotype turned up a few times. CDR3 nucleotide sequence: TGCGCCAGCAGCCAAGTCACAGGGCCCGGGTACGAGCAGTACTTC. Translation gives CASSQVTGPGYEQYF. The chain carries TRBV4-3 and TRBJ2-7; the D gene is possibly TRBD1 (6 bases). The CDR3 is made up of 15 amino acids. Germline assignment: CDR1 LGHNA and CDR2 YSLEER. V was cut by 1 base and J by 4 bases, with 14 bases left in between.

This rearrangement joins TRBV20-1 to TRBJ2-7; 10 bases line up with TRBD2. The V gene's germline CDR1 is DFQATT and CDR2 SNEGSKA (reference sequence). The CDR3 loop spans 13 amino acids. V gave up 3 bases and J gave up 5 bases; unmatched junction bases: 4. The chain's CDR3 is CSARGLAINEQYF. Here the CDR3 DNA reads TGCAGTGCTAGGGGACTAGCGATCAACGAGCAGTACTTC.

This clonotype is a singleton in its sample. CDR3 nucleotide sequence: TGCAGTGCTAGGTGGGGGGGGGCCCCCTTAGGGGACAATGAGCAGTTCTTC. Amino acids: CSARWGGAPLGDNEQFF. The V and J genes are TRBV20-1 and TRBJ2-1, with D possibly matching TRBD2 (7 bases). Between the trimmed V and J ends, which lost 3 bases and 5 bases, there was a span of 23 bases. CDR3 length: 17 amino acids. The germline gives CDR1 DFQATT, CDR2 SNEGSKA (reference sequence).

This clonotype occurred once. This sequence joins TRBV20-1 and TRBJ2-1; perhaps TRBD2 as D (7 bases). Trimming removed 5 bases from V and 4 bases from J, with 21 bases in between. Germline values: CDR1 DFQATT, CDR2 SNEGSKA (reference sequence). This CDR3 contains 16 residues. The CDR3 DNA reads TGCAGTGCTTCCCTCACGGCGGGGGCGATTTACAATGAGCAGTTCTTC. It encodes CSASLTAGAIYNEQFF.

This chain links TRBV25-1 with TRBJ2-5; 9 positions match TRBD2. The CDR3 runs to 17 residues. With V trimmed by 1 base and J by 5 bases, 11 bases remained unmatched. In germline, CDR1 is MGHDK, CDR2 SYGVNS. CDR3 region: CASSELIGRAGGETQYF. The CDR3 nucleotides read TGTGCCAGCAGTGAATTGATTGGTCGGGCGGGAGGGGAGACCCAGTACTTC.

V usage is TRBV20-1 and J usage is TRBJ2-2, with D possibly being TRBD2 (5 bases). CDR3 length equals 14 residues. V was cut by 3 bases and J by 0 bases, with 8 bases left in between. Germline V gene sequence: CDR1 DFQATT, CDR2 SNEGSKA (reference sequence). CDR3 sequence reads: CSARVGANTGELFF. CDR3 bases: TGCAGTGCTAGGGTGGGAGCGAACACCGGGGAGCTGTTTTTT.

The chain has TRBV7-9 and TRBJ1-1; D remains unclear. The V end lost 2 bases, the J end lost 1 base, and 11 bases lay between the germline ends. The CDR3 is made up of 15 amino acids. The germline gives CDR1 SEHNR, CDR2 FQNEAQ (reference sequence). CDR3 coding DNA: TGTGCCAGCAGCTTAAGGAACAGTGGGAACACTGAAGCTTTCTTT. Translated, it gives CASSLRNSGNTEAFF.

This clonotype was seen only a few times. The chain links TRBV12-3 or TRBV12-4 to TRBJ1-2; TRBD1 might be the D (5 bases). This CDR3 has 16 residues. Trimming removed 0 bases at V and 7 bases at J, with 18 bases between. CDR3 sequence (DNA): TGTGCCAGCAGTTTAGCCTTGGGACTCAAGGGAGGTGGCTACACCTTC. Protein: CASSLALGLKGGGYTF.

The rearrangement links TRBV27 to TRBJ1-1; TRBD1 agrees at 8 bases. The V gene's germline CDR1 is MNHEY and CDR2 SMNVEV (reference sequence). V was pared by 4 bases and J by 5 bases, with 6 bases of the junction left unmatched. This CDR3 contains 14 residues. The CDR3 coding sequence is TGTGCCAGCAGTTCCAGGGGGCGGGGGACTGAAGCTTTCTTT. It yields the protein CASSSRGRGTEAFF.

This clonotype was seen ten or more times. This chain uses TRBV12-3 or TRBV12-4 with TRBJ1-4, with TRBD1 matching over 10 bases. The CDR3 extends over 15 amino acids. The V and J ends lost 4 bases and 2 bases, in that order; junction bases with no gene match: 1. CDR3 sequence: CASSSGQGTNEKLFF. The DNA for the CDR3 is TGTGCCAGCAGTTCGGGACAGGGGACTAATGAAAAACTGTTTTTT.

The chain joins TRBV5-6 to TRBJ2-3; a weak D match, TRBD1 (6 bases). Germline V gene lookup returns CDR1 SGHDT and CDR2 YYEEEE. The CDR3 spans 15 residues. V lost 4 bases to trimming and J lost 2 bases, with 14 bases between them. The CDR3 protein is CASSDRDTATDTQYF. CDR3 sequence (DNA): TGTGCCAGCAGCGACCGGGACACGGCCACAGATACGCAGTATTTT. Using reference TRBV5-6 and TRBJ2-3 for the parts outside the CDR3, the full variable domain is DAGVTQSPTHLIKTRGQQVTLRCSPKSGHDTVSWYQQALGQGPQFIFQYYEEEERQRGNFPDRFSGHQFPNYSSELNVNALLLGDSALYLCASSDRDTATDTQYFGPGTRLTVL.

The chain uses TRBV20-1 and TRBJ2-5; D is tentatively TRBD1 or TRBD2 (5 bases each). Germline V gene data show CDR1 as DFQATT and CDR2 as SNEGSKA (reference sequence). The CDR3 extends over 12 amino acids. V shed 3 bases and J shed 1 base, with 6 bases lying between them. For the CDR3, the DNA is TGCAGTGCTAGGGGACGCCAAGAGACCCAGTACTTC. Residues: CSARGRQETQYF.